The 20 T cell receptor beta chains below come from one sample, sequenced in a study of T cell responses to AZD1222 COVID-19 vaccine. Repertoires were generated with immunoSEQ multiplex PCR, while TCRdb's copy carries only in-frame clones and drops some. The sample has some 170,000 clones; approximately 91% are singletons. Sequencing used peripheral blood, obtained on day 0 of AZD1222 vaccination. These receptors were obtained from an adult in good health.

The V call is TRBV19, the J call TRBJ1-5, with no clear D. The CDR3 totals 16 residues. CDR1 is LNHDA and CDR2 is SQIVND in the germline V gene (reference sequence). Trimming removed 7 bases at V and 4 bases at J, with 20 bases between. CDR3 coding DNA: TGTGCCAGTACAGGCGGTCGGAACGAGGCGAATCAGCCCCAGCATTTT. This codes for CASTGGRNEANQPQHF.

The chain carries TRBV10-1 and TRBJ2-5; 8 nucleotides align to TRBD1. The junction had 5 bases not matched to a gene; V was cut back by 6 bases and J by 2 bases. Germline loops: CDR1 WNHNN, CDR2 SYGVQD (reference sequence). This CDR3 spans 14 amino acids. CDR3 protein: CASSTGGPQETQYF. CDR3 in DNA: TGCGCCAGCAGCACAGGGGGGCCTCAAGAGACCCAGTACTTC.

J is TRBJ2-1 and V is TRBV27; TRBD1 aligns across 9 bases. Trimming took 4 bases from V and 6 from J; bases not matched to a gene: 4. Per the germline V gene, CDR1 is MNHEY and CDR2 is SMNVEV (reference sequence). The CDR3 totals 14 residues. The CDR3 is CASSSQTGGNEQFF. DNA for the CDR3: TGTGCCAGCAGTTCCCAGACAGGGGGCAATGAGCAGTTCTTC.

As to this clone: A much larger clone lies one base from this, so it may be a read error. The genes are TRBV7-8 and TRBJ2-7; TRBD1 agrees at 9 bases. The germline V gene encodes CDR1 SGHVS and CDR2 FQNEAQ. This CDR3 comprises 14 residues. V shed 1 base and J 4 bases; nucleotides not matched to a gene: 2. The CDR3 region has the DNA TGTGCCAGCAGCTTAGGGACAGGGGAGTACGAGCAGTACTTC. Its protein product is CASSLGTGEYEQYF.

V is TRBV10-3 and J is TRBJ1-3, with D possibly TRBD1 on 5 matching bases. Germline CDR1 is ENHRY and CDR2 is SYGVKD. This CDR3 has 14 amino acids. V was clipped by 8 bases and J by 0 bases, with 11 bases between them. The CDR3 sequence is CAIWDGNSGNTIYF. In nucleotides, the CDR3 is TGTGCCATCTGGGACGGAAACTCTGGAAACACCATATATTTT.

The rearrangement joins TRBV29-1 to TRBJ2-2; 9 bases fit TRBD1. Unmatched junction bases numbered 7, after V lost 8 bases and J lost 6 bases. The CDR3 spans 13 residues. In germline, CDR1 is SQVTM, CDR2 ANQGSEA. CDR3 sequence (DNA): TGCAGCTGTCGGGACAGGGATCCCGGGGAGCTGTTTTTT. Protein sequence: CSCRDRDPGELFF.

J is TRBJ2-2 and V is TRBV20-1; D gene uncertain. This CDR3 is built from 13 residues. Trimming pared 3 bases from V and 5 bases from J, leaving 10 bases between. Per the germline V gene, CDR1 is DFQATT and CDR2 is SNEGSKA (reference sequence). As DNA, the CDR3 is TGCAGTGCTAGTATCTTAGGGACCGGGGAGCTGTTTTTT. Amino acids: CSASILGTGELFF.

This clone was seen a few times. The chain carries TRBV25-1 and TRBJ1-5, with D tentatively TRBD1 (5 bases). The CDR3 length is 14 residues. Germline V CDR1 and CDR2: MGHDK, SYGVNS. Trimming took 7 bases from V and 7 from J, leaving 17 bases between them. The CDR3 region has the DNA TGTGCCAGCATCACGGCCGGGGGAATGCAGCCCCAGCATTTT. It specifies CASITAGGMQPQHF.

V usage is TRBV14 and J usage is TRBJ2-7, with 9 bases aligning to TRBD1. Per germline, CDR1 SGHDN and CDR2 FVKESK. The CDR3 runs to 16 residues. With V trimmed by 2 bases and J by 3 bases, 8 bases remained unmatched. The CDR3 loop is CASSQQAGTGNYEQYF. Written as DNA, the CDR3 is TGTGCCAGCAGCCAACAAGCCGGGACAGGGAACTACGAGCAGTACTTC.

This clone was detected a few times. The J gene is TRBJ1-6, the V gene TRBV30; no reliable D call. V was shortened by 4 bases and J by 7 bases, with 17 bases between the two germline ends. This CDR3 comprises 15 residues. Germline V lookup: CDR1 GTSNPN, CDR2 SVGIG (reference sequence). CDR3: CAWNSLATRNSPLHF. In DNA form, the CDR3 reads TGTGCCTGGAATTCGTTGGCTACCCGGAATTCACCCCTCCACTTT.

The gene calls are TRBV6-5 and TRBJ2-1; D may be TRBD1 (5 bases). V shed 2 bases and J shed 8 bases, with 13 bases lying between them. Germline V gene lookup returns CDR1 MNHEY and CDR2 SVGAGI. The CDR3 covers 14 residues. CDR3 nucleotides: TGTGCCAGCAGTTACGTAGGGGCAAAGGATGAGCAGTTCTTC. Translating gives CASSYVGAKDEQFF.

This clone was seen a few times. V gene TRBV18 combines with J gene TRBJ1-1; TRBD1 matches at 7 bases. The length of the CDR3 is 16 residues. With 0 bases clipped from V and 1 base from J, the junction kept 5 bases outside the gene matches. From germline, CDR1 is KGHSH and CDR2 LQKENI. The chain's CDR3 is CASSPPTGRTNTEAFF. The DNA for the CDR3 is TGTGCCAGCTCACCACCGACAGGGCGCACGAACACTGAAGCTTTCTTT.

J is TRBJ1-5 and V is TRBV6-4; the D is unclear. The germline CDR1 and CDR2 sequences are MRHNA and SNTAGT. V gave up 5 bases and J gave up 3 bases, with 5 bases separating them. The CDR3 spans 12 residues. CDR3 in DNA: TGTGCCAGCAGTCCCTCCAATCAGCCCCAGCATTTT. Amino acid sequence: CASSPSNQPQHF.

The rearrangement joins TRBV10-3 to TRBJ2-5, with a possible D match to TRBD2 (6 bases). V dropped 3 bases and J dropped 9 bases, with 17 bases sitting between them. The germline V gene encodes CDR1 ENHRY and CDR2 SYGVKD. CDR3 size: 14 residues. This CDR3 is CAISENGREGAQYF. CDR3 DNA sequence: TGTGCCATCAGTGAAAACGGGCGGGAAGGGGCCCAGTACTTC.

This chain uses TRBV27 with TRBJ2-7; 9 nucleotides line up with TRBD1. The CDR3 totals 14 residues. Losses at the gene ends were 6 bases for V and 3 bases for J; bases not matched to a gene: 6. From germline, CDR1 is MNHEY and CDR2 SMNVEV (reference sequence). The CDR3 coding sequence is TGTGCCAGCAGAGCCGGGACAGGGCACTACGAGCAGTACTTC. It specifies CASRAGTGHYEQYF.

The rearrangement joins TRBV28 to TRBJ1-1; the D is unclear. The V end lost 6 bases, the J end lost 5 bases, and 22 bases lay between the germline ends. CDR1 and CDR2 (germline): MDHEN, SYDVKM. The CDR3 has 16 amino acids. DNA for the CDR3: TGTGCCAGCAGAAGCCCCGATTTGGTAGGGCGTACTGAAGCTTTCTTT. It specifies CASRSPDLVGRTEAFF.

The chain joins TRBV28 to TRBJ1-5, with 7 bases lining up with TRBD1. V dropped 7 bases and J dropped 2; count of bases not matched to a gene: 14. CDR1 is MDHEN, CDR2 SYDVKM, per germline. This CDR3 contains 17 residues. The CDR3 region has the DNA TGTGCCAGCACCTTAGGGACAGCCCCTGGGGGCAATCAGCCCCAGCATTTT. It encodes CASTLGTAPGGNQPQHF.

The rearrangement joins TRBV19 to TRBJ2-7; 11 bases fit TRBD1. Trimming removed 3 bases from V and 3 bases from J; junction bases left unmatched: 4. This CDR3 is 15 amino acids long. Germline V gene lookup returns CDR1 LNHDA and CDR2 SQIVND (reference sequence). CDR3 loop: CASSMSGTGGYEQYF. The DNA for the CDR3 is TGTGCCAGTAGTATGAGCGGGACAGGGGGCTACGAGCAGTACTTC.

This clone is a singleton in its sample. The V gene is TRBV30, the J gene TRBJ1-1; TRBD1 might be the D (5 bases). Between the trimmed V and J ends, which lost 1 base and 3 bases, there was a span of 12 bases. Germline lookup yields CDR1 GTSNPN and CDR2 SVGIG (reference sequence). This CDR3 spans 14 amino acids. CDR3 sequence (DNA): TGTGCCTGGAGTGGGGCAGGGCAGTACACTGAAGCTTTCTTT. Residues: CAWSGAGQYTEAFF.

The CDR3 nucleotides read TGTGCCAGCAGGCAGGGGGCGCAAAATGAAAAACTGTTTTTT. It codes for CASRQGAQNEKLFF. The genes are TRBV6-5 and TRBJ1-4, with TRBD1 matching 8 bases. V lost 6 bases, J lost 5 bases, and 5 bases stayed unmatched. This CDR3 is 14 amino acids long. Germline values: CDR1 MNHEY, CDR2 SVGAGI.